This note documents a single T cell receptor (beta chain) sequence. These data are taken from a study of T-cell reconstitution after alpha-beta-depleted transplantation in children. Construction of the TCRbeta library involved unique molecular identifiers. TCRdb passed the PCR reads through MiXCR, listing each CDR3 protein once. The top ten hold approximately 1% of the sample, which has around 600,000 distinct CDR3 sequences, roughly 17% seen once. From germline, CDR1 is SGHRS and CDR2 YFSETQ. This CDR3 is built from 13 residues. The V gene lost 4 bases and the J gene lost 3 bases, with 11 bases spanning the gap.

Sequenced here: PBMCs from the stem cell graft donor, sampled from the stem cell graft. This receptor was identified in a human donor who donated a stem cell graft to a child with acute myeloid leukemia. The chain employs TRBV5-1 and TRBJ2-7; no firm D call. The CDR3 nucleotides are TGCGCCAGCAGCCTGGGATCTAACTACGAGCAGTACTTC. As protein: CASSLGSNYEQYF.